Included here is one T cell receptor beta chain sequence, with context. The record originates from a study of OX40 agonist ivuxolimab in advanced cancers. This table comes from immunoSEQ multiplex PCR, and its TCRdb copy is limited to in-frame clones, with some not included. The sample carries 60,000 or so clones, around 90% recorded once. Germline V gene lookup returns CDR1 SGHNT and CDR2 YYREEE (reference sequence). Germline trimming cut 6 bases from V and 2 bases from J; bases unmatched to any gene: 4. The CDR3 runs 14 residues. Exclusion of a patient followed from autoimmune disease history or systemic immunosuppression.

This TCR was sampled from an adult with an advanced solid tumor such as melanoma, head and neck, liver or kidney cancer. The material sequenced was CD4+ or CD8+ T cells sorted from blood, taken in a trial of the OX40 agonist ivuxolimab. The rearrangement uses TRBV5-4 and TRBJ2-1, with 8 bases identical to TRBD1. This CDR3 is CASISDRAYNEQFF. DNA for the CDR3: TGTGCCAGCATCTCGGACAGGGCCTACAATGAGCAGTTCTTC.